These T cell receptor beta chains were read from a single sample in a study of T cell repertoires in cytomegalovirus infection. MiXCR was run by TCRdb on the reads, yielding one entry per CDR3 protein. The sample includes some 300,000 distinct CDR3 sequences, approximately 14% of them seen just once. Material: PBMCs. The source of these receptors is a human donor in good health (CMV status not recorded). Some clones in this sample may be carry-over from other donors' samples. The CDR3 runs from the conserved cysteine through the conserved F or W. The D gene is left open where the match is weak. Not all rows give a size; the values are once, few, many and, for expanded clones, a class.

abundance	j_gene	d_gene	len	v_gene	CDR3aa	CDR3nt
-	TRBJ2-7	-	11	TRBV29-1	CSVTGSGEQYF	TGCAGCGTCACAGGGTCGGGGGAGCAGTACTTC
many	TRBJ2-1	TRBD1	14	TRBV6-5	CASTRTGGYNEQFF	TGTGCCAGCACCCGTACAGGGGGCTACAATGAGCAGTTCTTC
many	TRBJ2-1	-	13	TRBV5-4	CASSTGTYNEQFF	TGTGCCAGCAGCACAGGGACTTACAATGAGCAGTTCTTC
-	TRBJ2-1	-	15	TRBV5-4	CASSSKTSSYNEQFF	TGTGCCAGCAGCTCCAAGACGAGCTCCTACAATGAGCAGTTCTTC
few	TRBJ1-4	-	15	TRBV6-6	CASSQPGSWGEKLFF	TGTGCCAGCAGTCAACCGGGATCATGGGGTGAAAAACTGTTTTTT
many	TRBJ2-1	TRBD2	12	TRBV6-1	CGAGPPYNEQFF	TGTGGAGCGGGACCACCCTACAATGAGCAGTTCTTC
-	TRBJ1-3	-	14	TRBV19	CASSILGPGNTIYF	TGTGCCAGTAGTATTCTGGGACCTGGAAACACCATATATTTT
few	TRBJ2-2	-	15	TRBV10-2	CASSRDTSGTGELFF	TGCGCCAGCAGCCGCGACACTTCGGGGACCGGGGAGCTGTTTTTT
many	TRBJ2-7	-	12	TRBV7-2	CASSLRVYEQYF	TGTGCCAGCAGCTTAAGGGTCTACGAGCAGTACTTC
-	TRBJ1-5	TRBD1	16	TRBV20-1	CSASGTGGVWSQPLHF	TGCAGTGCTTCCGGGACAGGGGGCGTTTGGAGTCAGCCCCTGCATTTT
few	TRBJ2-1	TRBD2	15	TRBV11-2	CASSLAGLASNEQFF	TGTGCCAGCAGCTTAGCGGGACTAGCGAGCAATGAGCAGTTCTTC
few	TRBJ1-1	-	14	TRBV18	CASSPPARDREAFF	TGTGCCAGCTCACCACCGGCCCGGGACCGTGAAGCTTTCTTT
many	TRBJ1-3	-	18	TRBV27	CASSLSLAGIASGNTIYF	TGTGCCAGCAGTTTATCGTTGGCGGGTATTGCCTCTGGAAACACCATATATTTT
many	TRBJ2-1	-	15	TRBV6-2/TRBV6-3	CASSSGQGGYNEQFF	TGTGCCAGCAGTTCAGGGCAGGGGGGGTACAATGAGCAGTTCTTC
once	TRBJ1-1	-	13	TRBV29-1	CSVLKGKNTEAFF	TGCAGCGTTTTGAAGGGGAAGAACACTGAAGCTTTCTTT
many	TRBJ1-6	-	14	TRBV7-6	CASSATGFNSPLHF	TGTGCCAGCAGCGCAACAGGGTTCAATTCACCCCTCCACTTT
many	TRBJ1-1	-	15	TRBV7-6	CASSLVGLRRGEAFF	TGTGCCAGCAGCTTAGTGGGTCTTAGAAGGGGTGAAGCTTTCTTT
many	TRBJ2-1	-	13	TRBV7-8	CASSLPTSHEQFF	TGTGCCAGCAGCCTACCGACCTCGCATGAGCAGTTCTTC
many	TRBJ2-7	-	14	TRBV7-2	CASSLATGRNEQYF	TGTGCCAGCAGCTTAGCGACAGGGAGGAACGAGCAGTACTTC
few	TRBJ2-3	TRBD2	16	TRBV11-2	CASSPLGSGGGDTQYF	TGTGCCAGCAGCCCCCTGGGTAGCGGGGGAGGCGATACGCAGTATTTT
-	TRBJ2-2	-	15	TRBV28	CASIPGVLNTGELFF	TGTGCCAGCATACCAGGGGTTCTTAACACCGGGGAGCTGTTTTTT
many	TRBJ1-1	-	14	TRBV7-9	CASSLGGGGTEAFF	TGTGCCAGCAGCTTAGGTGGTGGTGGCACTGAAGCTTTCTTT
few	TRBJ1-1	TRBD1	15	TRBV7-9	CASSLGTGTNTEAFF	TGTGCCAGCAGCCTAGGGACAGGGACGAACACTGAAGCTTTCTTT
few	TRBJ2-5	-	16	TRBV19	CASSIGGLHLQETQYF	TGTGCCAGTAGTATCGGGGGACTTCATCTGCAGGAGACCCAGTACTTC
many	TRBJ1-2	-	16	TRBV7-9	CASSSLLVDGNYGYTF	TGTGCCAGCAGCTCGTTGTTAGTTGACGGAAACTATGGCTACACCTTC
few	TRBJ2-5	-	15	TRBV7-2	CASSGRTGYQETQYF	TGTGCCAGCAGCGGTCGGACGGGGTACCAAGAGACCCAGTACTTC
-	TRBJ1-5	-	12	TRBV29-1	CSVSGVNQPQHF	TGCAGCGTCTCGGGCGTCAATCAGCCCCAGCATTTT
many	TRBJ2-3	-	14	TRBV4-1	CASSPDAATDTQYF	TGCGCCAGCAGCCCGGATGCAGCCACAGATACGCAGTATTTT
many	TRBJ2-1	-	18	TRBV7-8	CASSLKDLGLAYNNEQFF	TGTGCCAGCAGCTTAAAAGATCTTGGTCTAGCGTATAACAATGAGCAGTTCTTC
-	TRBJ2-7	-	15	TRBV6-1	CASSELEQRTYEQYF	TGTGCCAGCAGTGAGTTAGAACAGAGGACCTACGAGCAGTACTTC